A single sample is the source of the 8 T cell receptor beta chains below, sequenced in a study of T cell responses to AZD1222 COVID-19 vaccine. Some clones are missing from TCRdb's copy, which holds only in-frame ones; the method was immunoSEQ multiplex PCR. In the table there are about 110,000 clones, around 93% of which are singletons. Sequenced material: peripheral blood, taken on day 0 of AZD1222 vaccination. The receptors shown here come from an adult in good health.

The V call is TRBV6-5, the J call TRBJ2-1; possibly TRBD1 for D (5 bases). This CDR3 region has 13 residues. Looked up from germline, CDR1 is MNHEY and CDR2 is SVGAGI. V was shortened by 6 bases and J by 5 bases, with 11 bases between the two germline ends. CDR3 in amino acids: CASRVTGNNEQFF. CDR3 coding DNA: TGTGCCAGCAGAGTAACAGGAAACAATGAGCAGTTCTTC.

The genes are TRBV2 and TRBJ1-3; no clear D. Trimming cost V 2 bases and J 2 bases, with 1 base left between them. CDR1 is SNHLY and CDR2 is FYNNEI in the germline V gene. The CDR3 runs 12 residues. The CDR3 DNA reads TGTGCCAGCAGTGAAACTGGAAACACCATATATTTT. Amino acid sequence: CASSETGNTIYF. The full variable domain, completed using reference TRBV2 and TRBJ1-3, is EPEVTQTPSHQVTQMGQEVILRCVPISNHLYFYWYRQILGQKVEFLVSFYNNEISEKSEIFDDQFSVERPDGSNFTLKIRSTKLEDSAMYFCASSETGNTIYFGEGSWLTVV.

This chain connects TRBV5-1 to TRBJ2-1; 9 bases match TRBD2. Germline-derived CDR1 and CDR2 are SGHRS and YFSETQ. The trim removed 0 bases at V and 7 bases at J, leaving 5 bases unmatched. The CDR3 is 15 residues long. CDR3 region: CASSLGAGGGNEQFF. CDR3 sequence (DNA): TGCGCCAGCAGCTTGGGAGCGGGAGGAGGGAATGAGCAGTTCTTC. The full variable domain, in which reference TRBV5-1 and TRBJ2-1 provide the parts outside the CDR3, is KAGVTQTPRYLIKTRGQQVTLSCSPISGHRSVSWYQQTPGQGLQFLFEYFSETQRNKGNFPGRFSGRQFSNSRSEMNVSTLELGDSALYLCASSLGAGGGNEQFFGPGTRLTVL.

This chain joins TRBV27 and TRBJ1-2, with TRBD1 identical over 8 bases. V was pared by 5 bases and J by 3 bases, with 5 bases of the junction left unmatched. Germline V gene lookup returns CDR1 MNHEY and CDR2 SMNVEV (reference sequence). The length of the CDR3 is 14 residues. CDR3 sequence (DNA): TGTGCCAGCAGTGTGGACAGGGCAGACTATGGCTACACCTTC. Translating it yields CASSVDRADYGYTF.

The gene calls are TRBV10-3 and TRBJ1-2; 7 bases agree with TRBD1. V lost 2 bases, J lost 8 bases, and 11 bases stayed unmatched. In germline, CDR1 is ENHRY, CDR2 SYGVKD. The CDR3 contains 15 residues. The CDR3 sequence is CAISEGRTGIEGYTF. The CDR3 DNA reads TGTGCCATCAGTGAGGGAAGGACAGGAATAGAAGGCTACACCTTC.

The V gene is TRBV7-2, the J gene TRBJ2-1; 14 nucleotides line up with TRBD2. The CDR3 spans 17 residues. Unmatched junction bases numbered 9, after V lost 4 bases and J lost 7 bases. Per the germline V gene, CDR1 is SGHTA and CDR2 is FQGNSA. The CDR3 region has the DNA TGTGCCAGCAGCTCCCCCGCCGGGACTAGCGGGAGTAATGAGCAGTTCTTC. This codes for CASSSPAGTSGSNEQFF.

J is TRBJ1-3 and V is TRBV6-1; the D gene is possibly TRBD1 (6 bases). V lost 2 bases, J lost 3 bases, and 8 bases lay in between. CDR3 size: 14 residues. Germline-derived CDR1 and CDR2 are MNHNS and SASEGT. In DNA, the CDR3 is TGTGCCAGCAGTGAAAACAGGGTTGGAAACACCATATATTTT. This gives the protein CASSENRVGNTIYF.

This clone was observed a few times. This sample also contains other DNA sequences that code for the same CDR3. This chain joins TRBV3-1 (or the pseudogene TRBV3-2) and TRBJ1-4, with D hard to call. V was trimmed by 1 base and J by 6 bases, leaving 6 bases between them. CDR3 length equals 13 residues. Germline values: CDR1 LGHDT, CDR2 YNNKEL (reference sequence). The CDR3 coding sequence is TGTGCCAGCAGCCAAGGCCTTGATGAAAAACTGTTTTTT. As protein: CASSQGLDEKLFF.